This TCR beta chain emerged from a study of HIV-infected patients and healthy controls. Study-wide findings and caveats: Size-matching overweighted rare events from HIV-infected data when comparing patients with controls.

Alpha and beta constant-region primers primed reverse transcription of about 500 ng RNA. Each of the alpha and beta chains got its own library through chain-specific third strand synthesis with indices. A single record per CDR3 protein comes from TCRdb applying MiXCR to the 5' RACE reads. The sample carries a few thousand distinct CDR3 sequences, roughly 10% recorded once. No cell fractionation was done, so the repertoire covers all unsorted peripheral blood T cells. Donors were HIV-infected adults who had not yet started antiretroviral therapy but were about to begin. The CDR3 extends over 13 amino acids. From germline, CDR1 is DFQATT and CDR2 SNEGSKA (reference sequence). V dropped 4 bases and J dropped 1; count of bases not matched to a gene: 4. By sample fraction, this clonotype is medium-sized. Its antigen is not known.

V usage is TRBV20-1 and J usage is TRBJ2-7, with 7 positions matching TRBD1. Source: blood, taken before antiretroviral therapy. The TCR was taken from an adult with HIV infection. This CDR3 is CSATGTESYEQYF. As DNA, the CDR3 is TGCAGTGCTACCGGGACAGAATCCTACGAGCAGTACTTC.